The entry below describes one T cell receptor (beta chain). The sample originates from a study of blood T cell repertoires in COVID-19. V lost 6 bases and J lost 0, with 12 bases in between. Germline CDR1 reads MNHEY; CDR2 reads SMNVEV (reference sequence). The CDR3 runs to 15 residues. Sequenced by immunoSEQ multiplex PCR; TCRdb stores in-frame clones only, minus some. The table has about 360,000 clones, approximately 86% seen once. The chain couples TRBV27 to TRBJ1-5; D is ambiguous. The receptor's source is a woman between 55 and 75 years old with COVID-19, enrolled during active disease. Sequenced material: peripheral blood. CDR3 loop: CASSWSRGSNQPQHF. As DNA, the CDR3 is TGTGCCAGCAGCTGGTCGCGGGGTAGCAATCAGCCCCAGCATTTT.